These 24 T cell receptor beta chains were sequenced from one sample in a study of cytomegalovirus exposure and HLA in healthy donors. With 60 Vbeta and 13 Jbeta primers, the PCR was carried out. The repertoire was sequenced with immunoSEQ multiplex PCR; TCRdb's copy has only in-frame clones and lacks some. The sample lists around 110,000 clones, 8.5% to 10% seen once, with less than 4% in the top ten. Sequencing was carried out using PBMCs. These receptors were collected from a man younger than 40 in good health and CMV-seronegative.

A few counts support this clone. J is TRBJ2-3 and V is TRBV5-1; 10 bases align to TRBD2. The germline V gene encodes CDR1 SGHRS and CDR2 YFSETQ. This CDR3 has 15 amino acids. V lost 4 bases and J lost 2; bases outside the gene matches: 4. This chain's CDR3 is CASSPGTSDTDTQYF. DNA for the CDR3: TGCGCCAGCAGCCCCGGGACTAGCGACACAGATACGCAGTATTTT.

This clone appeared a few times. The rearrangement links TRBV30 to TRBJ2-1; the D gene is possibly TRBD2 (7 bases). The CDR3 sequence is 15 residues long. Trimming shortened V by 7 bases and J by 1 base, and 17 bases separated the two germline ends. Looked up from germline, CDR1 is GTSNPN and CDR2 is SVGIG (reference sequence). The CDR3 DNA sequence: TGTGCCTCGACGGGGGGCCTGGAATCCTACAATGAGCAGTTCTTC. As protein: CASTGGLESYNEQFF.

The V call is TRBV7-9, the J call TRBJ2-1, with a weak D call TRBD1 (5 bases). Trimming cost V 4 bases and J 7 bases, with 8 bases left between them. Germline CDR1 is SEHNR and CDR2 is FQNEAQ (reference sequence). The CDR3 is 12 amino acids. Here the CDR3 reads CASSSGNNEQFF. Here the CDR3 DNA reads TGTGCCAGCAGCTCAGGGAATAATGAGCAGTTCTTC.

This clone turned up a few times. The chain has TRBV30 and TRBJ2-5; D possibly corresponds to TRBD2 (6 bases). This CDR3 has 13 amino acids. CDR1 and CDR2 from the germline V gene are GTSNPN and SVGIG (reference sequence). Trimming stripped 3 bases from V and 5 bases from J, with 13 bases between. Written as DNA, the CDR3 is TGTGCCTGGAGGGAGACGGGGGAGGAGACCCAGTACTTC. Translation: CAWRETGEETQYF.

V gene TRBV21-1 combines with J gene TRBJ1-5; TRBD1, the table's D call, was not compared with the DNA. TRBV21-1 is listed as a pseudogene. This CDR3 spans 19 amino acids. CDR3 DNA sequence: TGTGCCAGCAGCAAAGCGAAAAGGGGCGAATGGTTCAGCAATCAGCCCCAGCATTTT. Translation gives CASSKAKRGEWFSNQPQHF.

The rearrangement links TRBV5-1 to TRBJ2-2; TRBD2 might be the D (5 bases). CDR1 and CDR2 from the germline V gene are SGHRS and YFSETQ. Deletions cut 0 bases from V and 0 bases from J, with 9 bases between. This CDR3 spans 16 amino acids. In DNA, the CDR3 is TGCGCCAGCAGCTTGGGGACTCCCGCGAACACCGGGGAGCTGTTTTTT. Translation: CASSLGTPANTGELFF.

This clone has more than one count but fewer than ten. The genes are TRBV9 and TRBJ1-2; tentative D call: TRBD1 (5 bases). Germline V gene data show CDR1 as SGDLS and CDR2 as YYNGEE. The CDR3 runs to 15 residues. Trimming removed 0 bases from V and 8 bases from J, with 17 bases in between. The CDR3 sequence: CASSVDTGSLGGYTF. CDR3 nucleotide sequence: TGTGCCAGCAGCGTAGATACAGGTTCTTTGGGGGGCTACACCTTC.

This clone turned up a few times. This chain links TRBV18 with TRBJ2-7, with TRBD1 matching 7 bases. V shed 1 base, J shed 0 bases, and the junction held 6 bases outside the gene matches. This CDR3 is built from 16 residues. CDR1 is KGHSH and CDR2 is LQKENI in the germline V gene. DNA for the CDR3: TGTGCCAGCTCACCACTTCCGGGACAGAGCTCCTACGAGCAGTACTTC. Translated, it gives CASSPLPGQSSYEQYF.

The gene calls are TRBV5-6 and TRBJ1-6; maybe TRBD1 (5 bases). CDR3 length: 14 amino acids. Germline CDR1 and CDR2: SGHDT and YYEEEE. The V and J ends lost 0 bases and 7 bases respectively, with 8 bases between them. The CDR3 reads CASSLGTQNSPLHF. The CDR3 DNA is TGTGCCAGCAGCTTGGGGACACAAAATTCACCCCTCCACTTT. Together with reference TRBV5-6 and TRBJ1-6, the CDR3 gives the full variable domain: DAGVTQSPTHLIKTRGQQVTLRCSPKSGHDTVSWYQQALGQGPQFIFQYYEEEERQRGNFPDRFSGHQFPNYSSELNVNALLLGDSALYLCASSLGTQNSPLHFGNGTRLTVT.

Turning to this clone: One junction end does not reproduce the germline sequence, and a read error may be involved. The rearrangement joins TRBV29-1 to TRBJ2-1; a possible D gene is TRBD1 (6 bases). Germline CDR1 SQVTM, CDR2 ANQGSEA. This CDR3 is 15 amino acids long. CDR3 sequence reads: CSVEGQTKNRNEQFF. The CDR3, as DNA: TGCAGCGTGGAAGGACAGACGAAAAACCGGAATGAGCAGTTCTTC.

This clone was observed a handful of times. The CDR3 coding sequence is TGCGCCAGCAGCCCAACCGGGACAGCCATCTACAATGAGCAGTTCTTC. Translating gives CASSPTGTAIYNEQFF. The J gene is TRBJ2-1, the V gene TRBV5-1, with 7 bases lining up with TRBD1. The length of the CDR3 is 16 residues. Germline CDR1 SGHRS, CDR2 YFSETQ. The ends lost 4 bases at V and 3 bases at J; junction bases unmatched: 10.

This clone was counted only a few times. This chain links TRBV29-1 with TRBJ2-5; a weak D match, TRBD1 (6 bases). V was trimmed by 4 bases and J by 0 bases, leaving 18 bases between them. Per the germline V gene, CDR1 is SQVTM and CDR2 is ANQGSEA. CDR3 length equals 16 residues. CDR3 sequence reads: CSVGPAAGAYQETQYF. CDR3 DNA sequence: TGCAGCGTTGGACCTGCGGCAGGGGCGTACCAAGAGACCCAGTACTTC.

This clone has a handful of counts. V gene TRBV6-5 combines with J gene TRBJ2-2; D unresolved. The V end was cut by 6 bases, the J end by 5 bases, with 10 bases between. The CDR3 sequence is 13 residues long. The V gene's germline CDR1 is MNHEY and CDR2 SVGAGI. The CDR3 loop is CASRRILTGELFF. For the CDR3, the DNA is TGTGCCAGCAGGCGCATCCTAACCGGGGAGCTGTTTTTT.

The rearrangement joins TRBV4-3 to TRBJ1-5, with a weak D call TRBD1 (6 bases). The V and J ends lost 0 bases and 7 bases respectively, with 13 bases between them. The CDR3 is 15 amino acids. Germline V lookup: CDR1 LGHNA, CDR2 YSLEER. The CDR3 DNA follows: TGCGCCAGCAGCCAAGATTCCCAGGGGACCCAGCCCCAGCATTTT. Translated, it gives CASSQDSQGTQPQHF.

J is TRBJ2-1 and V is TRBV4-1, with a weak D call TRBD2 (5 bases). Germline-derived CDR1 and CDR2 are MGHRA and YSYEKL. V dropped 0 bases and J dropped 4 bases, with 10 bases sitting between them. The CDR3 length is 15 residues. The CDR3 here is CASSQDPRGYNEQFF. The CDR3 DNA is TGCGCCAGCAGCCAAGATCCTCGGGGTTACAATGAGCAGTTCTTC.

This clone was observed a few times. A junction boundary mismatches the germline segment, possibly from a read error. The V and J genes are TRBV2 and TRBJ2-1, with TRBD1 matching over 9 bases. This CDR3 spans 12 amino acids. Germline CDR1 SNHLY, CDR2 FYNNEI. Here the CDR3 reads CASSEEGDRELF. The DNA for the CDR3 is TGTGCCAGCAGTGAAGAAGGGGACAGGGAACTCTTC.

The chain is built from TRBV19 and TRBJ1-2, with a possible D match to TRBD1 (6 bases). The CDR3 sequence is 13 residues long. Trimming took off 5 bases at V and 8 bases at J, with 15 bases between the two ends. Germline CDR1 reads LNHDA; CDR2 reads SQIVND (reference sequence). CDR3: CASSPGGGGGYTF. DNA for the CDR3: TGTGCCAGTAGTCCGGGGGGGGGCGGCGGCTACACCTTC.

This clone was seen only a few times. V usage is TRBV6-4 and J usage is TRBJ2-5; 10 nucleotides line up with TRBD2. CDR1 is MRHNA and CDR2 is SNTAGT in the germline V gene. The CDR3 is 14 residues long. After removal of 6 bases from V and 1 base from J, the junction contained 2 bases not matched to a gene. The CDR3 sequence is CASRKRGGQETQYF. The CDR3 DNA is TGTGCCAGCAGGAAGCGGGGGGGCCAAGAGACCCAGTACTTC.

A few counts support this clone. This chain uses TRBV18 with TRBJ1-1; the D gene is possibly TRBD1 (6 bases). The germline CDR1 and CDR2 sequences are KGHSH and LQKENI. The CDR3 has 14 residues. V lost 3 bases and J lost 0, with 8 bases in between. Here the CDR3 reads CASSPQGLNTEAFF. The CDR3 DNA is TGTGCCAGCTCACCCCAGGGGTTGAACACTGAAGCTTTCTTT.

The chain's CDR3 is CASRRQGGIGPQHF. CDR3 sequence (DNA): TGTGCCAGCAGGAGACAGGGGGGGATTGGGCCCCAGCATTTT. The V gene is TRBV6-5, the J gene TRBJ1-5; TRBD1 agrees at 9 bases. The CDR3 runs to 14 residues. Germline lookup yields CDR1 MNHEY and CDR2 SVGAGI. V lost 6 bases to trimming and J lost 9 bases; unmatched junction nucleotides: 9.

The chain recombines TRBV2 with TRBJ2-5, with D tentatively TRBD1 (5 bases). Germline lookup yields CDR1 SNHLY and CDR2 FYNNEI. V lost 7 bases and J 2 bases, leaving 11 bases between the germline ends. The CDR3 runs 13 residues. The CDR3 protein is CASTFDSQETQYF. The CDR3 bases are TGTGCCAGCACCTTCGACAGTCAAGAGACCCAGTACTTC. The full variable domain, completed using reference TRBV2 and TRBJ2-5, is EPEVTQTPSHQVTQMGQEVILRCVPISNHLYFYWYRQILGQKVEFLVSFYNNEISEKSEIFDDQFSVERPDGSNFTLKIRSTKLEDSAMYFCASTFDSQETQYFGPGTRLLVL.

The J gene is TRBJ2-7, the V gene TRBV7-9; D may be TRBD2 (6 bases). The V end lost 1 base, the J end lost 2 bases, and 9 bases lay between the germline ends. Per germline, CDR1 SEHNR and CDR2 FQNEAQ (reference sequence). The CDR3 is made up of 14 amino acids. DNA of the CDR3: TGTGCCAGCAGCTTAGACGGGAGTACCTACGAGCAGTACTTC. Residues: CASSLDGSTYEQYF.

The gene calls are TRBV6-5 and TRBJ2-1; the D is unclear. CDR3 length equals 13 residues. Germline CDR1 reads MNHEY; CDR2 reads SVGAGI. The V gene lost 0 bases and the J gene lost 7 bases, with 7 bases spanning the gap. This CDR3 is CASSYSPGNEQFF. For the CDR3, the DNA is TGTGCCAGCAGTTACTCGCCCGGGAATGAGCAGTTCTTC.

The rearrangement links TRBV20-1 to TRBJ2-3; D not certain. Per germline, CDR1 DFQATT and CDR2 SNEGSKA (reference sequence). The CDR3 spans 11 residues. Trimming left V 3 bases short and J 4 bases short, with 5 bases between. The CDR3 region is CSARLADTQYF. In DNA, the CDR3 is TGCAGTGCTAGGCTAGCAGATACGCAGTATTTT.